These T cell receptor beta chains were read from a single sample in a study of blood T cell repertoires in COVID-19. The method was immunoSEQ multiplex PCR; TCRdb's version includes in-frame clones alone and lacks a portion of them. The table shows some 350,000 clones, with approximately 90% occurring only once. Sample: PBMCs or T cells enriched from blood (not recorded which). These receptor sequences come from a man aged 18 to 30 who had recovered from COVID-19. Each CDR3 is given with its conserved first and last residue. D genes are given only for firm matches. Size is omitted from some rows. Given values are once, few, many or a class for expanded clones.

>.|once|TRBJ2-5|TRBV18
TGTGCCAGCTCACCATTCGGGGTCCAAGAGACCCAGTACTTC
CASSPFGVQETQYF
>.|once|TRBJ1-1|TRBV27
TGTGCCAGCAGCCGCGGGAGGGAGGTGTGGGAGAACACTGAAGCTTTCTTT
CASSRGREVWENTEAFF
>.|.|TRBJ1-5|TRBV10-3
TGTGCCATCCCGGCCGGGGGCAATCAGCCCCAGCATTTT
CAIPAGGNQPQHF
>TRBD2|.|TRBJ2-1|TRBV30
TGTGCCTGGAGTCCGACTAGCGGGAGCGTTCAGTTCTTC
CAWSPTSGSVQFF
>.|few|TRBJ2-7|TRBV12-3/TRBV12-4
TGTGCCAGCCGAACTATGACGAAGCAGTACTTC
CASRTMTKQYF
>.|.|TRBJ1-1|TRBV29-1
TGCAGCGTTGAAGTAGCGGGCACTGAAGCTTTCTTT
CSVEVAGTEAFF
>TRBD1|.|TRBJ2-1|TRBV6-1
TGTGCCAGCAGTGAACAAGGGGGCCTCAGTGAGCAGTTCTTC
CASSEQGGLSEQFF
>TRBD1|.|TRBJ1-6|TRBV5-1
TGCGCCAGCAGCGGGGGGACAGGGAAATCCTATAATTCACCCCTCCACTTT
CASSGGTGKSYNSPLHF
>.|.|TRBJ2-7|TRBV6-5
TGTGCCAGCAGGGCCGGGCCCCGGGACTACGAGCAGTACTTC
CASRAGPRDYEQYF
>.|.|TRBJ1-5|TRBV6-5
TGTGCCAGCAGCCCAGGGGATCGCAATCAGCCCCAGCATTTT
CASSPGDRNQPQHF
>.|.|TRBJ1-2|TRBV10-3
TGTGCCATCAGTGAGTCAACGGGAGTCTATGGCTACACCTTC
CAISESTGVYGYTF
>.|.|TRBJ2-7|TRBV28
TGTGCCAGCAGTGGGGGGAGCCTCTCCTACGAGCAGTACTTC
CASSGGSLSYEQYF
>.|.|TRBJ2-6|TRBV7-9
TGTGCCAGCAGAAGTGCTTCGGGGGATAGGATTCCTGGGGCCAACGTCCTGACTTTC
CASRSASGDRIPGANVLTF
>.|.|TRBJ2-5|TRBV9
TGTGCCAGCAGCCACTCCGTAGGCGGGACCAAAGAGACCCAGTACTTC
CASSHSVGGTKETQYF
>TRBD2|.|TRBJ2-1|TRBV3-1/TRBV3-2
TGTGCCAGCAGCCAAGACGCGGCCGGGACTACCCCCTACAATGAGCAGTTCTTC
CASSQDAAGTTPYNEQFF
>.|.|TRBJ1-2|TRBV7-2
TGTGCCAGCAGCTTATTATATCGAGGCGGCTATGGCTACACCTTC
CASSLLYRGGYGYTF
>.|.|TRBJ2-3|TRBV9
TGTGCCAGCAGCCGCGGACATAGAGATACGCAGTATTTT
CASSRGHRDTQYF
>TRBD1|.|TRBJ2-2|TRBV18
TGTGCCAGCTCACAGGGACAGGGAACCACCGGGGAGCTGTTTTTT
CASSQGQGTTGELFF
>TRBD1|.|TRBJ1-2|TRBV6-5
TGTGCCAGTTCGACAGGGGGTCTGTATGGCTACACCTTC
CASSTGGLYGYTF
>TRBD2|.|TRBJ2-7|TRBV18
TGTGCCAGCTCACCACGGGGTAGCGGGAGTAGAAAGAACTACGAGCAGTACTTC
CASSPRGSGSRKNYEQYF
>TRBD1|.|TRBJ1-2|TRBV7-2
TGTGCCAGCAGCTCCCCCGGGGGGGCAGGGGGATACTATGGCTACACCTTC
CASSSPGGAGGYYGYTF
>TRBD1|once|TRBJ1-3|TRBV28
TGTGCCAGCAGTTTAGGGACAGGGTTCTCGGGAAACACCATATATTTT
CASSLGTGFSGNTIYF
>.|.|TRBJ2-3|TRBV5-4
TGTGCCAGCAGCTTCGTACGGGATACGCAGTATTTT
CASSFVRDTQYF
>.|.|TRBJ1-3|TRBV9
TGTGCCAGCAGCGTGGGGCAGGGAACGGGAAACACCATATATTTT
CASSVGQGTGNTIYF
>.|.|TRBJ1-5|TRBV28
TGTGCCAGCAGTTTAGGGATCAGGGGTCAGCCCCAGCATTTT
CASSLGIRGQPQHF
>.|.|TRBJ1-5|TRBV28
TGTGCCACGGAGCCCGGGAAGTTCAATCAGCCCCAGCATTTT
CATEPGKFNQPQHF